What follows is one T cell receptor (beta chain) and its context. The data belong to a study of cytomegalovirus exposure and HLA in healthy donors. This CDR3 contains 16 residues. Trimming took 0 bases from V and 0 from J; bases not matched to a gene: 2. CDR1 is MNHEY, CDR2 SVGAGI, per germline. Both 60 Vbeta primers and 13 Jbeta primers went into the PCR. Generated by immunoSEQ multiplex PCR, the TCRdb table keeps only in-frame clones and is missing some. Among about 110,000 clones listed, over 70% were seen once. The chain employs TRBV6-5 and TRBJ1-3; 7 bases line up with TRBD1. Sequencing was performed on PBMCs. The TCR sequence derives from a man in his thirties or forties in good health and CMV-seronegative. For the CDR3, the DNA is TGTGCCAGCAGTTACTCACAGGGGAGCTCTGGAAACACCATATATTTT. Its protein product is CASSYSQGSSGNTIYF.